This T cell receptor beta chain originates from a study of blood T cells in healthy people across ages. A few counts support this clonotype. Then a second PCR, running about 6 to 11 cycles, was carried out with a sample-barcoded 5' primer and a J-beta primer mix. TCRdb used MiXCR to reprocess the 5' RACE reads, holding one entry per CDR3 protein. The sample includes hundreds of thousands of distinct CDR3 sequences, about 56% seen only once; the top ten take around 25%. Deletions cut 10 bases from V and 4 bases from J, with 17 bases between. This CDR3 comprises 13 residues. Germline-derived CDR1 and CDR2 are MDHEN and SYDVKM.

Sample: blood. This clonotype was sampled from a man aged 35 to 55 in good health. The chain has TRBV28 and TRBJ2-7; a possible D gene is TRBD2 (5 bases). The CDR3 region has the DNA TGTGCCATCCGTACGGGGAGCACATACGAGCAGTACTTC. Translating it yields CAIRTGSTYEQYF.